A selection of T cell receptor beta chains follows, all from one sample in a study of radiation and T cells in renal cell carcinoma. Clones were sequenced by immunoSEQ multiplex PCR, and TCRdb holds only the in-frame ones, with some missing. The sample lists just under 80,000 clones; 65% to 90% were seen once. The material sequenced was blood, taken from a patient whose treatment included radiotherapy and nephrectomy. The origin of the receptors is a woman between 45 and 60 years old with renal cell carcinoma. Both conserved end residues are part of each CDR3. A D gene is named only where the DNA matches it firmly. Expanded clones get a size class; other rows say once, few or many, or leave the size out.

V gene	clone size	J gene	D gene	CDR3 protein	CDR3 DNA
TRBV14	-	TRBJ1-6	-	CASSPLQAPYSPLHF	TGTGCCAGCAGCCCACTTCAAGCTCCCTATTCACCCCTCCACTTT
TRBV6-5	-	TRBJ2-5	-	CASYPGREETQYF	TGTGCCAGTTATCCGGGGAGAGAAGAGACCCAGTACTTC
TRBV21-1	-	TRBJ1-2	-	CASISSGTGAHGYTF	TGTGCCAGCATCTCTTCCGGGACAGGGGCGCATGGCTACACCTTC
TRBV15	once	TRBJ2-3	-	CATSRRDSTDTQYF	TGTGCCACCAGCAGAAGGGACTCCACAGATACGCAGTATTTT
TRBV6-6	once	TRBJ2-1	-	CASSYLAFYGNEQFF	TGTGCCAGCAGTTACCTCGCGTTTTATGGCAATGAGCAGTTCTTC
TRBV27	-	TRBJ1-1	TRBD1	CASSFRTGRPFF	TGTGCCAGCAGTTTCCGGACAGGGAGGCCTTTCTTT
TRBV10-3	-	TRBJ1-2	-	CAITDGGDGYTF	TGTGCCATCACTGACGGGGGCGATGGCTACACCTTC
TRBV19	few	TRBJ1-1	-	CASSTQGNTEAFF	TGTGCCAGTAGTACCCAGGGGAACACTGAAGCTTTCTTT
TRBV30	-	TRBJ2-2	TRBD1	CAWDRDRVGGELFF	TGTGCCTGGGACCGGGACAGGGTTGGCGGGGAGCTGTTTTTT
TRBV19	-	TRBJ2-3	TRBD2	CASSLASGKSDTQYF	TGTGCCAGTAGTCTGGCTAGCGGGAAATCAGATACGCAGTATTTT
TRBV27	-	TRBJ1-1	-	CASRGIGAVDTEAFF	TGTGCCAGCAGGGGAATCGGGGCGGTGGACACTGAAGCTTTCTTT
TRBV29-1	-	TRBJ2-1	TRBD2	CSVEVTSGVNEQFF	TGCAGCGTTGAAGTAACTAGCGGGGTCAATGAGCAGTTCTTC
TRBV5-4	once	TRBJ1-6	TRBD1	CASSLQGFNSPLHF	TGTGCCAGCAGCTTACAGGGGTTTAATTCACCCCTCCACTTT
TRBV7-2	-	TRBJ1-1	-	CASKKPGGTEAFF	TGTGCCAGCAAAAAACCCGGAGGGACTGAAGCTTTCTTT
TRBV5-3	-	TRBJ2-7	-	CARSLPKSYEQYF	TGTGCCAGAAGCTTGCCGAAGTCCTACGAGCAGTACTTC
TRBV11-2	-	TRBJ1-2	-	CASSLGSAYGYTF	TGTGCCAGCAGCTTAGGGTCAGCGTATGGCTACACCTTC
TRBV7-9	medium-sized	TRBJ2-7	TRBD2	CASSSTSGYPYEQYF	TGTGCCAGCAGCTCGACTAGCGGATACCCCTACGAGCAGTACTTC
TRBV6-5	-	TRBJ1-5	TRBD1	CASSGTDPQPQHF	TGTGCCAGCAGCGGGACAGACCCTCAGCCCCAGCATTTT
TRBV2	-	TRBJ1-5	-	CASSETGNSNQPQHF	TGTGCCAGCAGTGAGACGGGAAATAGCAATCAGCCCCAGCATTTT
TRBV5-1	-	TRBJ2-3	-	CASSVSRGTDTQYF	TGCGCCAGCAGTGTCAGTCGGGGCACAGATACGCAGTATTTT
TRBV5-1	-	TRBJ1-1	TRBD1	CASSLLTGGGGEAFF	TGCGCCAGCAGCTTGCTGACAGGGGGCGGAGGTGAAGCTTTCTTT
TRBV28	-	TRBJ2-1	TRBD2	CASSPALAGHNEQFF	TGTGCCAGCAGCCCCGCACTAGCGGGACACAATGAGCAGTTCTTC
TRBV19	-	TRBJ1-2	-	CASSTLTGSGGYTF	TGTGCCAGTAGTACCCTGACGGGGTCGGGTGGCTACACCTTC
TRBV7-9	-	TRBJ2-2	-	CASSPSLDGELFF	TGTGCCAGCAGCCCGAGCTTAGACGGGGAGCTGTTTTTT
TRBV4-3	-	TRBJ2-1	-	CASSPGGAGYSYNEQFF	TGCGCCAGCAGCCCCGGGGGAGCGGGCTACTCCTACAATGAGCAGTTCTTC
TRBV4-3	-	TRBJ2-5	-	CASSQAGIEEGRVGQETQYF	TGCGCCAGCAGCCAAGCGGGAATCGAGGAGGGGCGGGTGGGACAAGAGACCCAGTACTTC
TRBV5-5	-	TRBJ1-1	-	CASSPLGVRWDTEAFF	TGTGCCAGCAGCCCTCTCGGGGTGAGGTGGGACACTGAAGCTTTCTTT
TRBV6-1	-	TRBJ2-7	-	CASSTRQAYEQYF	TGTGCCAGCAGTACCCGACAGGCCTACGAGCAGTACTTC
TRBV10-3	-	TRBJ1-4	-	CATRNRERDEKLFF	TGTGCCACTCGGAACAGGGAGCGGGATGAAAAACTGTTTTTT
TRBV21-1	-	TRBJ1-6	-	CASNVYLDRGGSPLHF	TGTGCCAGCAACGTATACCTGGACAGGGGAGGTTCACCCCTCCACTTT
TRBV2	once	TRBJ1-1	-	CASSAGARTFF	TGTGCCAGCAGCGCCGGGGCCCGTACTTTCTTT
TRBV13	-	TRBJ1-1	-	CASREGGMNTEAFF	TGTGCCAGCCGGGAAGGCGGGATGAACACTGAAGCTTTCTTT
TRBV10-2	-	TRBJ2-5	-	CASNIHRGKTQYF	TGCGCCAGCAACATACACCGCGGGAAGACCCAGTACTTC
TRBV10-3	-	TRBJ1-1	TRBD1	CAISGGQEDRTEAFF	TGTGCCATCAGTGGGGGACAGGAGGACCGAACTGAAGCTTTCTTT
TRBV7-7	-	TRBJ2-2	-	CASSLAGGPGELFF	TGTGCCAGCAGCTTAGCGGGGGGGCCCGGGGAGCTGTTTTTT
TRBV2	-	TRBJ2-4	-	CASSEDWGVAKNIQYF	TGTGCCAGCAGTGAAGATTGGGGAGTAGCCAAAAACATTCAGTACTTC
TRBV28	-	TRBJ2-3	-	CASSLGTDTQYF	TGTGCCAGCAGTTTAGGGACAGATACGCAGTATTTT
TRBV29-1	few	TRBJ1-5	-	CSVGYSNQPQHF	TGCAGCGTGGGATATAGCAATCAGCCCCAGCATTTT
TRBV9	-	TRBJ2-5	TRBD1	CASSVDGTGGEETQYF	TGTGCCAGCAGCGTAGATGGGACAGGGGGCGAAGAGACCCAGTACTTC
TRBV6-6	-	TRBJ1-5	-	CASSRGTNQPQHF	TGTGCCAGCAGTCGCGGGACAAATCAGCCCCAGCATTTT
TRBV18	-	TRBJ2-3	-	CASSSSGPTDTQYF	TGTGCCAGCTCATCTTCCGGGCCTACAGATACGCAGTATTTT
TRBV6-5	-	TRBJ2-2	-	CASRTQLVTGELFF	TGTGCCAGCAGGACCCAGTTAGTAACCGGGGAGCTGTTTTTT